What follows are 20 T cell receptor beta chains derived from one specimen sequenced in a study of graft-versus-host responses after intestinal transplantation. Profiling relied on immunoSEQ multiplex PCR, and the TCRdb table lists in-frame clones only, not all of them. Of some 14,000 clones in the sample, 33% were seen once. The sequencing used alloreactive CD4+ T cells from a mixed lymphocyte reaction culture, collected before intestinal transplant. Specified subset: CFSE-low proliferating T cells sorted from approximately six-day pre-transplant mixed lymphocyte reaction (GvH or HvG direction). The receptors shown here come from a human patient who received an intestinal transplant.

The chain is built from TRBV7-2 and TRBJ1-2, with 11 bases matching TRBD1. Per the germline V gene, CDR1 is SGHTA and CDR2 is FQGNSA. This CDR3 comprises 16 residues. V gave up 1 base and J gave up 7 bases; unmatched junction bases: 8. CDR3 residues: CASSLGEWGQGGGYTF. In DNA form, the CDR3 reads TGTGCCAGCAGCTTAGGCGAATGGGGACAGGGGGGTGGCTACACCTTC.

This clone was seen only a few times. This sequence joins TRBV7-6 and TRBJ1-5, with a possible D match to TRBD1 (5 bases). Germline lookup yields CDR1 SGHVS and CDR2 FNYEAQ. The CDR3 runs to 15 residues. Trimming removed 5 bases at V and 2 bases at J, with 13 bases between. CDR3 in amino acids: CASSPLGGGNQPQHF. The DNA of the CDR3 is TGTGCCAGCAGCCCCCTGGGAGGGGGCAATCAGCCCCAGCATTTT.

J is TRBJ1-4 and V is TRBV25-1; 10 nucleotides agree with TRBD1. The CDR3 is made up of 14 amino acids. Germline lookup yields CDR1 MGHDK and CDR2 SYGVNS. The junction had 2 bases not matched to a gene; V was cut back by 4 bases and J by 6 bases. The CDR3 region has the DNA TGTGCCAGCAGTGGACAGGGGGCGCATGAAAAACTGTTTTTT. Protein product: CASSGQGAHEKLFF.

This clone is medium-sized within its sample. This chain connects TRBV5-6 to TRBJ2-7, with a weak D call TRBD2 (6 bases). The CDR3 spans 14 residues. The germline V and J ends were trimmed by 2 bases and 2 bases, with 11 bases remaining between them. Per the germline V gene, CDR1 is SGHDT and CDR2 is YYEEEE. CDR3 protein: CASSFGLQPYEQYF. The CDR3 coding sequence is TGTGCCAGCAGCTTCGGACTACAACCCTACGAGCAGTACTTC.

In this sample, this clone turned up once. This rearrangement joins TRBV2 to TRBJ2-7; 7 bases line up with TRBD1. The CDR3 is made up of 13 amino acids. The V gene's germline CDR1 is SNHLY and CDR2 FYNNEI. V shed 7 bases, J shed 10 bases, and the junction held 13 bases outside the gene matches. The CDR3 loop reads CASTKGQFGNQYF. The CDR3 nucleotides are TGTGCCAGCACCAAGGGACAGTTTGGGAACCAGTACTTC.

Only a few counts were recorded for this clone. For the CDR3, the DNA is TGTGCCAGCTCACCAGCCCCTTCAACGGGACGGCCGCTCTATGGCTACACCTTC. The encoded protein is CASSPAPSTGRPLYGYTF. V gene TRBV18 combines with J gene TRBJ1-2, with D possibly TRBD1 on 5 matching bases. The V end was cut by 2 bases, the J end by 4 bases, with 23 bases between. Germline assignment: CDR1 KGHSH and CDR2 LQKENI. The CDR3 is 18 residues long.

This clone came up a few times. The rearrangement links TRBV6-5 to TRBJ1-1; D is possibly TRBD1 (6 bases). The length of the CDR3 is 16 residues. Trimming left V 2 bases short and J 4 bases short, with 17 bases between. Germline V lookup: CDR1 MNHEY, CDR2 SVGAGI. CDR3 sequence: CASSYGPGGAGTEAFF. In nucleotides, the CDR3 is TGTGCCAGCAGTTACGGACCGGGGGGGGCGGGCACTGAAGCTTTCTTT.

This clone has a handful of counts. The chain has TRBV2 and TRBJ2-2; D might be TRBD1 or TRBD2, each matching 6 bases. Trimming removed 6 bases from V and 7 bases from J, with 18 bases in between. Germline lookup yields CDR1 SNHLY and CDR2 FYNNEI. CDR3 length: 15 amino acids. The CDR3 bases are TGTGCCAGCAGCCCTCTCGGGGGCGGGTTCGGGGAGCTGTTTTTT. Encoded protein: CASSPLGGGFGELFF.

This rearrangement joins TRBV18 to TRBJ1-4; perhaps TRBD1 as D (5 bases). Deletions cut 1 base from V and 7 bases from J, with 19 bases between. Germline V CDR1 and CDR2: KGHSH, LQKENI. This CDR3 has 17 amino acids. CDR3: CASSPQSRVQGFEKLFF. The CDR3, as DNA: TGTGCCAGCTCACCACAGTCAAGAGTTCAGGGTTTTGAAAAACTGTTTTTT. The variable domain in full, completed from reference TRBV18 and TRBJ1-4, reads NAGVMQNPRHLVRRRGQEARLRCSPMKGHSHVYWYRQLPEEGLKFMVYLQKENIIDESGMPKERFSAEFPKEGPSILRIQQVVRGDSAAYFCASSPQSRVQGFEKLFFGSGTQLSVL.

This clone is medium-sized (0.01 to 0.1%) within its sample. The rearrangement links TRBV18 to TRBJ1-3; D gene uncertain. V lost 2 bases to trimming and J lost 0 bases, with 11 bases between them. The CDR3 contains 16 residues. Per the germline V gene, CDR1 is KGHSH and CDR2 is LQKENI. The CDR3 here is CASSPREGGSGNTIYF. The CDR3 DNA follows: TGTGCCAGCTCACCAAGGGAAGGAGGCTCTGGAAACACCATATATTTT.

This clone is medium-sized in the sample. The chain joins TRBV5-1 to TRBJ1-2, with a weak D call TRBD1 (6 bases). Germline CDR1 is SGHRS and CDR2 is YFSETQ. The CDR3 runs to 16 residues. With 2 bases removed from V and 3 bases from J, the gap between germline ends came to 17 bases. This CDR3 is CASSFTPGEGDYGYTF. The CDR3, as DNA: TGCGCCAGCAGCTTTACCCCAGGGGAAGGGGACTATGGCTACACCTTC.

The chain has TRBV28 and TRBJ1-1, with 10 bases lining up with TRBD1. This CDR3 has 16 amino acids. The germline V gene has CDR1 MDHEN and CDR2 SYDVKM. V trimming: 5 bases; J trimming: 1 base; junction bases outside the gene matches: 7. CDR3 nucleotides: TGTGCCAGCAGTACCCGGACAGGGGGTGGGAACACTGAAGCTTTCTTT. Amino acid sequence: CASSTRTGGGNTEAFF. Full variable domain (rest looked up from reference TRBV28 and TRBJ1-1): DVKVTQSSRYLVKRTGEKVFLECVQDMDHENMFWYRQDPGLGLRLIYFSYDVKMKEKGDIPEGYSVSREKKERFSLILESASTNQTSMYLCASSTRTGGGNTEAFFGQGTRLTVV.

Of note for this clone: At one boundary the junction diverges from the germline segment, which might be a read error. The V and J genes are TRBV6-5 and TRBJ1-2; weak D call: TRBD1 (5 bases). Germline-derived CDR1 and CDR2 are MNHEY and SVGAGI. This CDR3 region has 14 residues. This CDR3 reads CAISELGRLYGYTF. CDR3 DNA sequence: TGTGCCATCAGTGAACTGGGACGGCTCTATGGCTACACCTTC.

This CDR3 is CASTKGGSDPYEQYF. DNA for the CDR3: TGTGCCAGCACCAAGGGAGGGAGCGATCCTTACGAGCAGTACTTC. V is TRBV28 and J is TRBJ2-7; TRBD2 agrees at 7 bases. V lost 7 bases, J lost 4 bases, and 13 bases stayed unmatched. The CDR3 sequence is 15 residues long. CDR1 and CDR2 (germline): MDHEN, SYDVKM.

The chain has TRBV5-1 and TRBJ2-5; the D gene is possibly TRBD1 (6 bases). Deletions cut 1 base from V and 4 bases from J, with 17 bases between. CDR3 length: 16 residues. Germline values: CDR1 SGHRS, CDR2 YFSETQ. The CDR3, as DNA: TGCGCCAGCAGCTTGCGGCCAGGCAGGGGCGGAGAGACCCAGTACTTC. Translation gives CASSLRPGRGGETQYF.

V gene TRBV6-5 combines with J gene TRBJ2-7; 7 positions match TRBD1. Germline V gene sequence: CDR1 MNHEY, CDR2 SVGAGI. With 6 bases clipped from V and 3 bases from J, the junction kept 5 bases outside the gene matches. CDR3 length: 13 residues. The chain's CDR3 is CASRTGARYEQYF. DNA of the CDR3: TGTGCCAGCAGAACAGGGGCCCGCTACGAGCAGTACTTC.

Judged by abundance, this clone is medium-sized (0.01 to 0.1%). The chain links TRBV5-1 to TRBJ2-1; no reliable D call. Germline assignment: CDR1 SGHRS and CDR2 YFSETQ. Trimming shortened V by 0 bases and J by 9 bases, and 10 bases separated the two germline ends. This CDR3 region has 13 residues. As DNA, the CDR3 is TGCGCCAGCAGCTTGGCCCCTAGTACTGAGCAGTTCTTC. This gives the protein CASSLAPSTEQFF.

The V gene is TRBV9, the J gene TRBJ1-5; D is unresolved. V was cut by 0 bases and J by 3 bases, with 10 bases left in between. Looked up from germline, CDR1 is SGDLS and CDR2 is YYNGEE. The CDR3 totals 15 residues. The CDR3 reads CASSVGPSPNQPQHF. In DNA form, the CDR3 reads TGTGCCAGCAGCGTAGGTCCCAGCCCCAATCAGCCCCAGCATTTT. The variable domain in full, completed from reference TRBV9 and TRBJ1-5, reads DSGVTQTPKHLITATGQRVTLRCSPRSGDLSVYWYQQSLDQGLQFLIQYYNGEERAKGNILERFSAQQFPDLHSELNLSSLELGDSALYFCASSVGPSPNQPQHFGDGTRLSIL.

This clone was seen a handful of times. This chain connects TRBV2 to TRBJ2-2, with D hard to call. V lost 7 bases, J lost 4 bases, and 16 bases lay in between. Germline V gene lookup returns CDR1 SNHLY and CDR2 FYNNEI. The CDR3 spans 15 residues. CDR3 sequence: CASMGNSRGTGELFF. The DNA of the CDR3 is TGTGCCAGCATGGGGAACAGTCGTGGCACCGGGGAGCTGTTTTTT.

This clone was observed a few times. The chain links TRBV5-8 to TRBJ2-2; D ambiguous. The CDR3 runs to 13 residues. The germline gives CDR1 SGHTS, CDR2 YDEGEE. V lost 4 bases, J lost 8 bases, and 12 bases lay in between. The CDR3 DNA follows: TGTGCCAGCAGCCTCCGGTGGCGAGGGGAGCTGTTTTTT. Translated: CASSLRWRGELFF.